Shown below are 12 T cell receptor beta chains from a single sample sequenced in a study of response to subunit inactivated influenza vaccine. MiXCR, applied by TCRdb to the RT-PCR reads, yields one record per CDR3 protein. The sample holds roughly 790,000 distinct CDR3 sequences; roughly 20% are singletons and the top ten take more than 8.5%. Sample: PBMCs from blood, taken around 5 days after vaccination. These receptors originate from a man in his fifties or sixties who received an inactivated influenza vaccine.

The chain is built from TRBV28 and TRBJ2-5, with D maybe TRBD1 (5 bases). Germline V gene data show CDR1 as MDHEN and CDR2 as SYDVKM. This CDR3 spans 17 amino acids. V gave up 3 bases and J gave up 0 bases, with 17 bases separating them. The CDR3, as DNA: TGTGCCAGCAGTTTGGAGAGGACAACAATGTACCAAGAGACCCAGTACTTC. Translated, it gives CASSLERTTMYQETQYF.

The table lists this clonotype with a few counts. The J gene is TRBJ2-3, the V gene TRBV10-3; no firm D call. Per germline, CDR1 ENHRY and CDR2 SYGVKD. The CDR3 has 15 residues. Between the trimmed V and J ends, which lost 2 bases and 2 bases, there was a span of 11 bases. The CDR3 DNA sequence: TGTGCCATCAGTGAGCTGCACAGCCTCACAGATACGCAGTATTTT. This sequence encodes CAISELHSLTDTQYF.

This clonotype was seen a handful of times. J is TRBJ2-7 and V is TRBV7-9; 8 bases agree with TRBD1. The CDR3 is 15 residues long. Per the germline V gene, CDR1 is SEHNR and CDR2 is FQNEAQ (reference sequence). After removal of 6 bases from V and 2 bases from J, the junction contained 9 bases not matched to a gene. CDR3 sequence: CASSQGARGPYEQYF. The CDR3 DNA reads as TGTGCCAGCAGTCAGGGGGCCAGAGGCCCCTACGAGCAGTACTTC.

This clonotype occurred a few times. This chain connects TRBV20-1 to TRBJ2-3; TRBD2 is a possible D gene (5 bases). CDR1 is DFQATT, CDR2 SNEGSKA, per germline (reference sequence). CDR3 length: 14 amino acids. Trimming stripped 0 bases from V and 4 bases from J, with 11 bases between. The CDR3 DNA follows: TGCAGTGCTAGAGATCGGCTAGCCGCAGATACGCAGTATTTT. Residues: CSARDRLAADTQYF.

This chain links TRBV12-3 or TRBV12-4 with TRBJ2-2, with TRBD2 matching over 7 bases. The CDR3 length is 17 residues. Trimming removed 5 bases from V and 4 bases from J; junction bases left unmatched: 13. CDR3 sequence (DNA): TGTGCCAGCAGTCCCCGATTACCCAGGGAGGGCACCGGGGAGCTGTTTTTT. This gives the protein CASSPRLPREGTGELFF.

This clonotype showed up just once. V is TRBV6-5 and J is TRBJ2-2, with a tentative D call TRBD2 (6 bases). CDR3 length equals 15 residues. Germline loops: CDR1 MNHEY, CDR2 SVGAGI. Trimming removed 1 base at V and 10 bases at J, with 16 bases between. The CDR3 DNA reads TGTGCCAGCAGTTACTTCGGGGGAGCCGCCGAGGAGCTGTTTTTT. Encoded protein: CASSYFGGAAEELFF.

The V call is TRBV7-8, the J call TRBJ2-5; 10 bases are shared with TRBD2. Germline assignment: CDR1 SGHVS and CDR2 FQNEAQ. The CDR3 is made up of 15 amino acids. V was pared by 2 bases and J by 5 bases, with 5 bases of the junction left unmatched. DNA for the CDR3: TGTGCCAGCAGCTTACAGCTAGCGGGGGATGAGACCCAGTACTTC. Translation: CASSLQLAGDETQYF.

This rearrangement joins TRBV6-2 or TRBV6-3 to TRBJ2-1; 9 nucleotides agree with TRBD2. Germline CDR1 is MNHEY and CDR2 is SVGEGT. The CDR3 runs to 15 residues. Germline trimming cut 6 bases from V and 4 bases from J; bases unmatched to any gene: 7. CDR3 in DNA: TGTGCCAGCAGACTAGCCCTAGCGGGGTACAATGAGCAGTTCTTC. Amino acids: CASRLALAGYNEQFF.

The V gene is TRBV7-6, the J gene TRBJ2-1, with unresolved D. CDR3 length equals 13 residues. The V end lost 1 base, the J end lost 6 bases, and 7 bases lay between the germline ends. Germline CDR1 and CDR2: SGHVS and FNYEAQ. CDR3 protein: CASSLVQVNEQFF. Here the CDR3 DNA reads TGTGCCAGCAGCTTAGTCCAAGTCAATGAGCAGTTCTTC.

This clonotype was counted between two and nine times. The chain recombines TRBV29-1 with TRBJ2-7, with D perhaps assigned TRBD1 or TRBD2 (5 bases each). Per the germline V gene, CDR1 is SQVTM and CDR2 is ANQGSEA. Trimming pared 3 bases from V and 0 bases from J, leaving 15 bases between. The CDR3 runs 15 residues. DNA of the CDR3: TGCAGCGTTGATGTCTGGGGGTCGGGCTCCTACGAGCAGTACTTC. It specifies CSVDVWGSGSYEQYF.

The chain couples TRBV20-1 to TRBJ2-7, with D possibly being TRBD2 (6 bases). Between the trimmed V and J ends, which lost 1 base and 0 bases, there was a span of 13 bases. CDR3 length: 15 residues. CDR1 and CDR2 from the germline V gene are DFQATT and SNEGSKA (reference sequence). The CDR3 loop reads CSARGNGRSSYEQYF. The CDR3 bases are TGCAGTGCTAGAGGTAACGGGAGAAGCTCCTACGAGCAGTACTTC.

This clonotype was counted between two and nine times. The chain recombines TRBV20-1 with TRBJ2-2, with TRBD1 matching 7 bases. J gave up 6 bases and V 1 base, and 5 bases lay outside the gene matches. This CDR3 spans 14 amino acids. Germline V CDR1 and CDR2: DFQATT, SNEGSKA (reference sequence). The CDR3 reads CSARGQGVAGELFF. The CDR3 nucleotides are TGCAGTGCTAGAGGCCAGGGGGTCGCCGGGGAGCTGTTTTTT.